This is a list of T cell receptor beta chains from one sample in a study of early T cells in non-severe SARS-CoV-2 infection. TCRdb redid the calling of the 5' RACE reads with MiXCR, one entry per CDR3 protein. The sample has 80,000 to 95,000 distinct CDR3 sequences, approximately 16% seen once; the top ten hold around 4.9%. The sequenced sample was whole blood, obtained at baseline. The receptors shown here come from an adult who was a healthcare worker with PCR-confirmed SARS-CoV-2 infection or an uninfected control (not recorded which). The conserved cysteine and the conserved F or W are not part of the CDR3 here. The order of the fields is V gene, CDR3 protein.

v_call: TRBV24-1
cdr3_aa: ATSSLKTSGIRNEQF

v_call: TRBV6-6
cdr3_aa: ASSHTGGPNEKLF

v_call: TRBV9
cdr3_aa: ASSSDGQGTEAF

v_call: TRBV2
cdr3_aa: ASRPGTDYEQY

v_call: TRBV9
cdr3_aa: ASSAKLDTDTQY

v_call: TRBV20-1
cdr3_aa: SARSGVITDTQY

v_call: TRBV7-6
cdr3_aa: ASSYYRGPGELF

v_call: TRBV6-5
cdr3_aa: ASIGGSYEQY

v_call: TRBV7-9
cdr3_aa: ASSTSSGVRNTIY

v_call: TRBV20-1
cdr3_aa: SASRAGNTEAF

v_call: TRBV25-1
cdr3_aa: ASSDGIHQPQH

v_call: TRBV7-8
cdr3_aa: ASSLVTAGANTGELF

v_call: TRBV5-1
cdr3_aa: ASSLTGTGGYEQY

v_call: TRBV12-3/TRBV12-4
cdr3_aa: ASSPMMGSAQDTQY

v_call: TRBV10-3
cdr3_aa: AISESLDRAPKELF

v_call: TRBV12-3/TRBV12-4
cdr3_aa: ASSSRDTQY

v_call: TRBV7-9
cdr3_aa: ASSSRKFSQTYNEQF

v_call: TRBV11-2
cdr3_aa: ASSLGPQGPQH

v_call: TRBV2
cdr3_aa: ASSPQGAGPSSYEQY

v_call: TRBV2
cdr3_aa: ASSESAATTYEQY

v_call: TRBV11-1
cdr3_aa: ASSFINNEQF

v_call: TRBV5-5
cdr3_aa: ASSPRPDPSYEQY

v_call: TRBV10-2
cdr3_aa: ASRRQAKEPKQF

v_call: TRBV7-9
cdr3_aa: ASSTRDSGNTIY

v_call: TRBV3-1
cdr3_aa: ASSQGGHNEKLF

v_call: TRBV6-6
cdr3_aa: ASSPGGAGGYT

v_call: TRBV20-1
cdr3_aa: SAPLLGHWDTEAF

v_call: TRBV25-1
cdr3_aa: ASSGQTAKQF

v_call: TRBV12-3/TRBV12-4
cdr3_aa: ASSWRAESETQY

v_call: TRBV6-1
cdr3_aa: ASRRTGPRGNTIY

v_call: TRBV9
cdr3_aa: ASSVVASDEQF

v_call: TRBV7-2
cdr3_aa: ASSLKGIGQETQY

v_call: TRBV4-3
cdr3_aa: ASSQARHEEQF

v_call: TRBV9
cdr3_aa: ASSVEGSYNEQF

v_call: TRBV9
cdr3_aa: ASSSNTGYGEQF

v_call: TRBV3-1
cdr3_aa: ATRLAGQETQY

v_call: TRBV21-1
cdr3_aa: ASSKGAQGSTDTQY

v_call: TRBV2
cdr3_aa: ASSALRPLTGELF

v_call: TRBV30
cdr3_aa: AWSLTSGRASGQETQY

v_call: TRBV5-4
cdr3_aa: ASSFDAYNEQF

v_call: TRBV19
cdr3_aa: ASNARDSPLH

v_call: TRBV28
cdr3_aa: ASSSPWGQGTSYEQY

v_call: TRBV6-2/TRBV6-3
cdr3_aa: ASSSGTPPYEQY

v_call: TRBV4-1
cdr3_aa: ASSQENGRNYGYT